One and the same sample provided the 26 T cell receptor beta chains below, sequenced in a study of cytomegalovirus exposure and HLA in healthy donors (dated by TCRdb to 2016 to 2017). The library was generated by the immunoSEQ multiplex PCR assay. For the multiplex PCR, a mixture combining 60 forward primers for TCR Vbeta segments and 13 reverse primers for TCR Jbeta segments was used. Drawn from immuneACCESS, this table holds only the in-frame rearrangements with V and J called that TCRdb kept. Clones are partly lost; checked studies trace under half to an unresolved V gene and leave the rest unexplained. In this sample the table shows about 190,000 clones, 85% of which occur a single time. Jointly, the top ten make up 1% of the sample. Sequences were obtained from PBMCs. Receptors were obtained from a boy between 2 and 10 years old in good health and CMV-seronegative.

This clone was seen more than once but under ten times. The gene calls are TRBV19 and TRBJ1-4; D is possibly TRBD1 (6 bases). Germline CDR1 and CDR2: LNHDA and SQIVND (reference sequence). Trimming took 6 bases from V and 4 from J, leaving 18 bases between them. The CDR3 is made up of 16 amino acids. Here the CDR3 reads CASSRKRDILNEKLFF. The CDR3 coding sequence is TGTGCCAGTAGCCGAAAGCGGGACATCCTTAATGAAAAACTGTTTTTT.

The V call is TRBV28, the J call TRBJ2-2; D may be TRBD1 (6 bases). V gave up 5 bases and J gave up 6 bases, with 22 bases separating them. Germline V gene data show CDR1 as MDHEN and CDR2 as SYDVKM. CDR3 size: 17 residues. DNA of the CDR3: TGTGCCAGCAGTGGCCTCCAGGGGATAGCTCTCTCCGGGGAGCTGTTTTTT. Encoded protein: CASSGLQGIALSGELFF.

The rearrangement links TRBV6-5 to TRBJ2-5; a possible D gene is TRBD1 (6 bases). The CDR3 sequence is 15 residues long. Germline lookup yields CDR1 MNHEY and CDR2 SVGAGI. V dropped 8 bases and J dropped 5 bases, with 21 bases sitting between them. The CDR3 loop reads CASGKIRGSGETQYF. The CDR3 coding sequence is TGTGCCAGCGGAAAAATTAGGGGGTCCGGTGAGACCCAGTACTTC.

The chain is built from TRBV11-2 and TRBJ2-5; possibly TRBD1 for D (6 bases). The CDR3 runs 15 residues. CDR1 SGHAT and CDR2 FQNNGV come from the germline V gene. V dropped 1 base and J dropped 0 bases, with 9 bases sitting between them. CDR3 nucleotide sequence: TGTGCCAGCAGCTTAGGACAGGCAGACCAAGAGACCCAGTACTTC. This gives the protein CASSLGQADQETQYF.

J is TRBJ2-3 and V is TRBV19; D possibly corresponds to TRBD1 (6 bases). This CDR3 region has 16 residues. In germline, CDR1 is LNHDA, CDR2 SQIVND (reference sequence). V lost 3 bases to trimming and J lost 4 bases, with 17 bases between them. The CDR3 loop is CASSIPPGKGADTQYF. In DNA form, the CDR3 reads TGTGCCAGTAGTATCCCGCCGGGGAAGGGGGCAGATACGCAGTATTTT.

A single count supports this clone. J is TRBJ2-7 and V is TRBV6-1, with D hard to call. CDR1 is MNHNS and CDR2 is SASEGT in the germline V gene. The CDR3 length is 16 residues. Trimming stripped 2 bases from V and 1 base from J, with 15 bases between. This CDR3 reads CASSELPRPPSYEQYF. Written as DNA, the CDR3 is TGTGCCAGCAGTGAACTACCTCGCCCACCTTCCTACGAGCAGTACTTC.

The gene calls are TRBV2 and TRBJ2-5; D is perhaps TRBD2 (7 bases). The CDR3 totals 14 residues. Germline V CDR1 and CDR2: SNHLY, FYNNEI. Trimming removed 4 bases at V and 3 bases at J, with 12 bases between. The DNA for the CDR3 is TGTGCCAGCAGTGGGGAGGGGGGGGAAGAGACCCAGTACTTC. Translated, it gives CASSGEGGEETQYF.

A single count supports this clone. The chain has TRBV7-9 and TRBJ2-4; 9 bases align to TRBD1. The CDR3 is 16 amino acids. Trimming removed 5 bases from V and 1 base from J; junction bases left unmatched: 6. Germline CDR1 reads SEHNR; CDR2 reads FQNEAQ (reference sequence). The CDR3 sequence is CASSAGTGQAKNIQYF. CDR3 DNA: TGTGCCAGCAGCGCCGGGACAGGGCAGGCCAAAAACATTCAGTACTTC.

V and J are TRBV1 and TRBJ2-7; no DNA check was done on the table's D call, TRBD1. TRBV1 is listed as a pseudogene. The CDR3 runs to 17 residues. The CDR3 protein is CTSSQDGGGRQEYEQYF. CDR3 nucleotide sequence: TGCACCAGCAGCCAAGATGGAGGGGGCCGACAGGAATACGAGCAGTACTTC.

V is TRBV30 and J is TRBJ1-2; D possibly corresponds to TRBD1 (6 bases). The length of the CDR3 is 12 residues. Trimming pared 5 bases from V and 2 bases from J, leaving 9 bases between. Germline V lookup: CDR1 GTSNPN, CDR2 SVGIG (reference sequence). This CDR3 reads CAWARGNYGYTF. CDR3 coding DNA: TGTGCCTGGGCCAGGGGAAACTATGGCTACACCTTC.

V and J are TRBV29-1 and TRBJ2-5; D is undetermined. Germline assignment: CDR1 SQVTM and CDR2 ANQGSEA. V was clipped by 4 bases and J by 2 bases, with 5 bases between them. This CDR3 spans 11 amino acids. CDR3 bases: TGCAGCGTTGTGCGACAAGAGACCCAGTACTTC. It codes for CSVVRQETQYF.

The chain joins TRBV15 to TRBJ2-1; 7 bases agree with TRBD2. CDR1 and CDR2 from the germline V gene are LNHNV and YYDKDF (reference sequence). The CDR3 spans 17 residues. J was trimmed by 0 bases and V by 0 bases; bases with no gene match: 5. For the CDR3, the DNA is TGTGCCACCAGCAGAGATTATGGCGGGAGCTCCTACAATGAGCAGTTCTTC. This codes for CATSRDYGGSSYNEQFF.

This chain joins TRBV18 and TRBJ2-5, with 16 bases identical to TRBD2. The CDR3 runs 19 residues. CDR1 is KGHSH, CDR2 LQKENI, per germline. V lost 3 bases to trimming and J lost 4 bases; unmatched junction nucleotides: 11. CDR3 loop: CASSPTGTSGRAVRETQYF. In nucleotides, the CDR3 is TGTGCCAGCTCACCGACCGGGACTAGCGGGAGGGCTGTGAGAGAGACCCAGTACTTC.

This sequence joins TRBV4-2 and TRBJ2-5; tentatively, D is TRBD2 (5 bases). The CDR3 totals 17 residues. The germline CDR1 and CDR2 sequences are LGHNA and YNFKEQ. V dropped 4 bases and J dropped 3 bases, with 21 bases sitting between them. The CDR3 reads CASSRQRTTGMEETQYF. The CDR3 DNA is TGTGCCAGCAGCCGACAACGTACCACCGGGATGGAAGAGACCCAGTACTTC.

The V gene is TRBV23-1, the J gene TRBJ1-6; D call uncertain. TRBV23-1 is assigned to the ORF class and has an uncertain function. The V end was cut by 7 bases, the J end by 10 bases, with 23 bases between. There are 16 residues in the CDR3. The CDR3: CASTPRVLTQLSPLHF. The CDR3 DNA follows: TGCGCCAGCACCCCCCGGGTCCTGACCCAATTGTCACCCCTCCACTTT.

The CDR3 sequence is CSTTAIMNTEAFF. CDR3 DNA sequence: TGCAGCACGACAGCTATCATGAACACTGAAGCTTTCTTT. The genes are TRBV29-1 and TRBJ1-1; maybe TRBD1 (5 bases). V lost 8 bases and J lost 0, with 13 bases in between. The germline V gene has CDR1 SQVTM and CDR2 ANQGSEA. The CDR3 is 13 amino acids.

The chain recombines TRBV5-4 with TRBJ2-7; possibly TRBD1 for D (5 bases). The germline CDR1 and CDR2 sequences are SGHNT and YYREEE (reference sequence). V was shortened by 1 base and J by 6 bases, with 14 bases between the two germline ends. The CDR3 totals 14 residues. The CDR3 DNA reads as TGTGCCAGCAGCTTGCAGGGTTCCCCTACCGAGCAGTACTTC. This translates into CASSLQGSPTEQYF.

The chain combines TRBV14 with TRBJ2-7; 8 bases are a match to TRBD1. Germline V CDR1 and CDR2: SGHDN, FVKESK. The length of the CDR3 is 15 residues. V dropped 0 bases and J dropped 4; count of bases not matched to a gene: 5. The CDR3 loop reads CASSQEEHRGYEQYF. The CDR3 coding sequence is TGTGCCAGCAGCCAAGAAGAGCACAGGGGGTACGAGCAGTACTTC.

This clone was found a few times. This chain connects TRBV5-1 to TRBJ1-1, with D unclear. With 0 bases removed from V and 5 bases from J, the gap between germline ends came to 17 bases. Germline CDR1 and CDR2: SGHRS and YFSETQ. The CDR3 runs to 16 residues. CDR3 loop: CASSLVTPHRETEAFF. CDR3 coding DNA: TGCGCCAGCAGCTTGGTAACACCACATCGGGAAACTGAAGCTTTCTTT.

The chain has TRBV28 and TRBJ1-1; TRBD1 matches at 9 bases. Trimming cost V 4 bases and J 6 bases; bases outside gene matches: 9. The germline gives CDR1 MDHEN, CDR2 SYDVKM. The CDR3 sequence is 15 residues long. CDR3 sequence (DNA): TGTGCCAGCAGTTATCCGGGACAGGGTTCCCCTGAAGCTTTCTTT. Its protein product is CASSYPGQGSPEAFF.

The rearrangement joins TRBV10-3 to TRBJ2-3, with TRBD2 matching over 8 bases. Losses at the gene ends were 8 bases for V and 0 bases for J; bases not matched to a gene: 4. Germline V gene sequence: CDR1 ENHRY, CDR2 SYGVKD. This CDR3 is built from 14 residues. Written as DNA, the CDR3 is TGTGCCATCCACGGGGGGGGTAGCACAGATACGCAGTATTTT. Translating it yields CAIHGGGSTDTQYF.

This clone was recorded once. The rearrangement joins TRBV7-9 to TRBJ1-1, with a weak D call TRBD1 (5 bases). Trimming removed 2 bases from V and 11 bases from J, with 21 bases in between. Germline CDR1 is SEHNR and CDR2 is FQNEAQ (reference sequence). This CDR3 has 15 amino acids. CDR3 nucleotides: TGTGCCAGCAGCTTATCTGTCGTCAGGAAAAAGGGGGCTTTCTTT. This translates into CASSLSVVRKKGAFF.

V is TRBV15 and J is TRBJ1-1; D remains unclear. The V gene lost 2 bases and the J gene lost 8 bases, with 9 bases spanning the gap. CDR1 LNHNV and CDR2 YYDKDF come from the germline V gene (reference sequence). The CDR3 contains 12 residues. CDR3 sequence: CATSRPLQEAFF. CDR3 DNA: TGTGCCACCAGCAGACCCCTTCAGGAAGCTTTCTTT.

V is TRBV7-8 and J is TRBJ2-1; 11 nucleotides agree with TRBD2. Germline CDR1 SGHVS, CDR2 FQNEAQ. J gave up 3 bases and V 5 bases, and 6 bases lay outside the gene matches. The CDR3 has 16 residues. The CDR3 region is CASSLGLADSYNEQFF. Written as DNA, the CDR3 is TGTGCCAGCAGCCTGGGACTAGCGGATAGCTACAATGAGCAGTTCTTC.

This rearrangement joins TRBV5-6 to TRBJ2-1; 10 bases line up with TRBD2. The CDR3 extends over 15 amino acids. In germline, CDR1 is SGHDT, CDR2 YYEEEE. V was pared by 1 base and J by 10 bases, with 8 bases of the junction left unmatched. CDR3 region: CASSLTSGGAGEQFF. CDR3 bases: TGTGCCAGCAGCTTGACCAGCGGGGGGGCAGGGGAGCAGTTCTTC.

The chain employs TRBV29-1 and TRBJ2-7, with 7 bases that match TRBD1. With 0 bases clipped from V and 1 base from J, the junction kept 9 bases outside the gene matches. The CDR3 totals 16 residues. Germline CDR1 SQVTM, CDR2 ANQGSEA. CDR3 nucleotide sequence: TGCAGCGTTGAAGATGGAACAGGGGAATGGTCCTACGAGCAGTACTTC. Encoded protein: CSVEDGTGEWSYEQYF.